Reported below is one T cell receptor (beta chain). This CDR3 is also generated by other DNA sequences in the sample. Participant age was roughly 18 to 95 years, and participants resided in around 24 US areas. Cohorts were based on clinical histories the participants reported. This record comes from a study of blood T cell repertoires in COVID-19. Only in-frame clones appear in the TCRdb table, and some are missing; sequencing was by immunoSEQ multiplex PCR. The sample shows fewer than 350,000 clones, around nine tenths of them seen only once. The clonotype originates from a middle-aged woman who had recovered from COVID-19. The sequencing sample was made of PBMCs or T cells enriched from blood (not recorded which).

In nucleotides, the CDR3 is TGTGCCAGCAGTCCGAGCACAGATACGCAGTATTTT. Its translation is CASSPSTDTQYF. The rearrangement links TRBV27 to TRBJ2-3; no definite D call. The germline gives CDR1 MNHEY, CDR2 SMNVEV (reference sequence). V lost 5 bases to trimming and J lost 0 bases, with 3 bases between them. The CDR3 totals 12 residues.